This TCR beta chain was profiled in a study of cytomegalovirus exposure and HLA in healthy donors (dated by TCRdb to about 2017). The study in broad terms: According to a later analysis, one platform produced both the 120 validation repertoires and the 620 or so repertoires of the first cohort. The study was designed to test whether signatures of past pathogen exposure could be identified by cataloging public T cell receptors. A separate validation cohort of 100 to 150 different subjects was used in addition to the roughly 670-subject first cohort. High-throughput TCR immunosequencing, statistical association of individual TCRs with disease status, and machine learning were combined to predict cytomegalovirus infection status. General study outcomes and caveats: Most TCR sequences were observed very rarely across donors, whereas some public TCRs were present in many individuals. The classifier was reported to diagnose cytomegalovirus status with high specificity and sensitivity in both the original and validation cohorts. A later analysis had no HLA typing for the validation cohort, so co-occurrence there was scored across all 130 or so repertoires. The study gave a list of about 170 TCR beta chains associated with cytomegalovirus. In vitro tests confirmed that a few of the cytomegalovirus-associated TCR beta chains recognize cytomegalovirus antigens. Of the cluster scores, 85% to 95% were above 0 in a later analysis, which found that TCRs clustered in the first cohort also tended to co-occur in the 120 validation repertoires. It was suggested by the authors that the approach could potentially be generalized to other disease states and immunological phenotypes.

The donors were included in the validation cohort of over a hundred subjects, a group kept apart from the roughly 690-subject first cohort. The protocol used for the library was the immunoSEQ multiplex PCR assay. The source study handled its data this way. A statistical classification framework was developed to diagnose cytomegalovirus status using the catalog of TCR beta chain sequences. The table was pulled from immuneACCESS by TCRdb, which kept in-frame rearrangements only. Such tables lose some clones; where checked, under half of the loss comes from unresolved V genes, and the rest has no known cause. V, J and clone size reflect that table, while D and trimming were determined from the DNA. This sample comprises tens of thousands of clones, 94% of them detected only once. In total, the top ten clones hold under 0.75% of the sample. Remarks on this clone: Its antigen is still unknown. No base quality values were provided; no much bigger clone lies one nucleotide off.

CDR1 and CDR2, per the germline V gene (reference sequence), are MNHEY and SMNVEV. The V end gives up 6 bases and the J end 8 bases, leaving 8 bases in the junction not matched to a gene. Taken from cysteine to phenylalanine, the CDR3 has 14 residues. The read is trimmed to its CDR3 DNA, 42 bases read in frame from base 1. The receptor's source is a woman aged 18-29 years in good health and CMV-seronegative. The rearranged chain carries TRBV27 and TRBJ1-4, with 8 bases in between that match TRBD1. The sample comprised PBMCs. The CDR3 region: CASRGQGRFEKLFF. The bases read TGTGCCAGCAGAGGACAGGGCCGATTCGAAAAACTGTTTTTT.